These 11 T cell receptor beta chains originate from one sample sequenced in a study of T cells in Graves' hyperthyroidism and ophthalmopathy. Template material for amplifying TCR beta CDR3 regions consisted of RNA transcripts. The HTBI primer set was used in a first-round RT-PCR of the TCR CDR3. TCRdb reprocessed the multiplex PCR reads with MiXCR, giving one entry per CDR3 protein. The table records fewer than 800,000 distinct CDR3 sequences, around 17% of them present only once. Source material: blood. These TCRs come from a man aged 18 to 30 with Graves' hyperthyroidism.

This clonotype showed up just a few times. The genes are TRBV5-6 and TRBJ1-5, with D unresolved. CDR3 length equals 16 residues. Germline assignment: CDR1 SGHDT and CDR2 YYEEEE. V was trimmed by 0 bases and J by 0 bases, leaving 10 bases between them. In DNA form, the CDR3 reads TGTGCCAGCAGCTTGGCCAGGACGGTTAGCAATCAGCCCCAGCATTTT. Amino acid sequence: CASSLARTVSNQPQHF.

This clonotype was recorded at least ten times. The CDR3 loop reads CASRRSNEQFF. As DNA, the CDR3 is TGTGCCAGCAGACGTAGCAATGAGCAGTTCTTC. The chain has TRBV7-2 and TRBJ2-1; D is uncertain. This CDR3 spans 11 amino acids. Germline CDR1 and CDR2: SGHTA and FQGNSA. Trimming took off 6 bases at V and 6 bases at J, with 6 bases between the two ends.

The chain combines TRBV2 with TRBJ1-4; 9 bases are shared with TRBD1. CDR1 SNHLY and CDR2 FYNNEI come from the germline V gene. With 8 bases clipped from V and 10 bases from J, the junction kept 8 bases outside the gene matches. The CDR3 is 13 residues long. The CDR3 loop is CASGDRGGRKLFF. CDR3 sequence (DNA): TGTGCCAGCGGAGACAGGGGGGGAAGAAAACTGTTTTTT.

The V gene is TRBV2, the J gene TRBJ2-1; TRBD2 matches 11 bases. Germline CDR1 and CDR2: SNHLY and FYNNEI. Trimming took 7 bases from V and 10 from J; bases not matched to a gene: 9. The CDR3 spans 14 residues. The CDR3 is CASTLSGRAREQFF. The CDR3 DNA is TGTGCCAGCACCCTTAGCGGGAGGGCAAGGGAGCAGTTCTTC.

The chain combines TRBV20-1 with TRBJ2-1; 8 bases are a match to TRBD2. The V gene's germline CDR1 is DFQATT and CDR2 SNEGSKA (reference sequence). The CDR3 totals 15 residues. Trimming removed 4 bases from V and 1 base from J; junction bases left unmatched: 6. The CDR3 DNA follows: TGCAGTGCTACCCTCGGCGGGGGGTCCTACAATGAGCAGTTCTTC. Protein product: CSATLGGGSYNEQFF.

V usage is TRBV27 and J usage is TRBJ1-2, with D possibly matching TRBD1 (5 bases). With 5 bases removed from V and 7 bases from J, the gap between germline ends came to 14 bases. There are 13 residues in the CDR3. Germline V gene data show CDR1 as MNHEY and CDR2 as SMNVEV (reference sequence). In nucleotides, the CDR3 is TGTGCCAGCAGTGGGGGTATTGGGGTTGGCTACACCTTC. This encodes CASSGGIGVGYTF.

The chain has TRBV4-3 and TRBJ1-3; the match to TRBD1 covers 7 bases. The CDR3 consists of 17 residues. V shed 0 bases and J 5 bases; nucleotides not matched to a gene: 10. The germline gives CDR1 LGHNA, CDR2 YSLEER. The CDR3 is CASSQDRALRGRNTIYF. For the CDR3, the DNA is TGCGCCAGCAGCCAAGATAGGGCACTGAGGGGGCGAAACACCATATATTTT.

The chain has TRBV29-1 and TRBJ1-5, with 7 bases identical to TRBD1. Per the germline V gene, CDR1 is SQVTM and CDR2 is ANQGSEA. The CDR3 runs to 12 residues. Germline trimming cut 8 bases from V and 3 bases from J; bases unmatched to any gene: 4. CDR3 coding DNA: TGCAGCACCACAGGGGCCAATCAGCCCCAGCATTTT. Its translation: CSTTGANQPQHF. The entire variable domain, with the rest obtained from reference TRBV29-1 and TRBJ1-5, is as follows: SAVISQKPSRDICQRGTSLTIQCQVDSQVTMMFWYRQQPGQSLTLIATANQGSEATYESGFVIDKFPISRPNLTFSTLTVSNMSPEDSSIYLCSTTGANQPQHFGDGTRLSIL.

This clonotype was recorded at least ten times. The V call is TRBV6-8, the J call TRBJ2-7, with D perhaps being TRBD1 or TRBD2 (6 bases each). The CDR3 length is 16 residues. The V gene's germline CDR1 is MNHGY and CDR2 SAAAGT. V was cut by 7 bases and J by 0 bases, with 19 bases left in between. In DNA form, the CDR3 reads TGTGCCAGCAAATGGGACACGGGACTCCGCTCCTACGAGCAGTACTTC. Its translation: CASKWDTGLRSYEQYF.

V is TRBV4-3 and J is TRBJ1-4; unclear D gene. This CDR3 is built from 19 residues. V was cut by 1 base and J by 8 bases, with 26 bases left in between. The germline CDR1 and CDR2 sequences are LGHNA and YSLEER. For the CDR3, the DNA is TGCGCCAGCAGCCAAGTGAGTGGCCCAGTCGGGCCCTTAGGGGAAAAACTGTTTTTT. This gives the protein CASSQVSGPVGPLGEKLFF.

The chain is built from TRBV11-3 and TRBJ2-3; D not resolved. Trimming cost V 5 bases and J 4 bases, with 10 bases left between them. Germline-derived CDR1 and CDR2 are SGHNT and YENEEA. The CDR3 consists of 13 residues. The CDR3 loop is CASSVGSADTQYF. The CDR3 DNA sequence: TGTGCCAGCAGCGTGGGCTCCGCAGATACGCAGTATTTT.